What follows are 14 T cell receptor beta chains derived from one specimen sequenced in a study of cytomegalovirus exposure and HLA in healthy donors. Generated by immunoSEQ multiplex PCR, the TCRdb table keeps only in-frame clones and is missing some. The sample includes 300,000 to 450,000 clones, 70% to 90% seen only once; the top ten take 0.83%. Sequencing was carried out using PBMCs. Receptors were obtained from a woman aged 18-29 years in good health and CMV-seronegative.

The rearrangement joins TRBV20-1 to TRBJ2-7; a weak D match, TRBD1 (6 bases). The CDR3 runs to 11 residues. Looked up from germline, CDR1 is DFQATT and CDR2 is SNEGSKA (reference sequence). The V end lost 6 bases, the J end lost 6 bases, and 12 bases lay between the germline ends. CDR3 DNA sequence: TGCAGTGCGAGGACAGTCACCGAGCAGTACTTC. This translates into CSARTVTEQYF.

The chain has TRBV11-2 and TRBJ1-6, with D unresolved. Germline-derived CDR1 and CDR2 are SGHAT and FQNNGV. The V and J ends lost 5 bases and 7 bases respectively, with 21 bases between them. The CDR3 covers 17 residues. The CDR3 spells CASSPSWSGTENSPLHF. DNA of the CDR3: TGTGCCAGCAGCCCGTCTTGGAGTGGTACGGAAAATTCACCCCTCCACTTT.

The chain combines TRBV27 with TRBJ1-1; D may be TRBD1 (5 bases). Germline V lookup: CDR1 MNHEY, CDR2 SMNVEV (reference sequence). CDR3 size: 14 residues. V was clipped by 2 bases and J by 2 bases, with 9 bases between them. The CDR3 here is CASSLGGDNTEAFF. DNA for the CDR3: TGTGCCAGCAGTTTAGGGGGGGATAACACTGAAGCTTTCTTT.

The chain employs TRBV6-5 and TRBJ1-4; no clear D. In germline, CDR1 is MNHEY, CDR2 SVGAGI. V was shortened by 6 bases and J by 7 bases, with 15 bases between the two germline ends. The CDR3 spans 14 residues. CDR3 coding DNA: TGTGCCAGCAGGTACGCCGGGATTCGTGAAAAACTGTTTTTT. Protein product: CASRYAGIREKLFF.

In regard to this clone: Other DNA sequences in the sample encode the same CDR3. The chain employs TRBV28 and TRBJ2-7, with D possibly being TRBD2 (5 bases). The CDR3 runs to 14 residues. V was clipped by 7 bases and J by 0 bases, with 13 bases between them. Germline V gene lookup returns CDR1 MDHEN and CDR2 SYDVKM. CDR3 bases: TGTGCCAGCACCTGGACTGGGAGCTCCTACGAGCAGTACTTC. It specifies CASTWTGSSYEQYF.

The V call is TRBV7-2, the J call TRBJ2-3, with 11 bases identical to TRBD2. The CDR3 sequence is 16 residues long. Germline V gene lookup returns CDR1 SGHTA and CDR2 FQGNSA. Trimming removed 1 base from V and 10 bases from J; junction bases left unmatched: 10. CDR3 sequence reads: CASSLGLAGPDAAQYF. The DNA of the CDR3 is TGTGCCAGCAGCTTAGGACTAGCGGGACCCGATGCCGCGCAGTATTTT.

The chain joins TRBV9 to TRBJ1-5; maybe TRBD1 (6 bases). Trimming took 4 bases from V and 4 from J, leaving 9 bases between them. This CDR3 is 13 amino acids long. Germline V gives CDR1 SGDLS, CDR2 YYNGEE. Here the CDR3 DNA reads TGTGCCAGCAGCCCGACAGGAAATCAGCCCCAGCATTTT. Translating it yields CASSPTGNQPQHF.

The chain recombines TRBV7-9 with TRBJ2-3; D is ambiguous. The CDR3 length is 15 residues. V lost 4 bases and J lost 0, with 11 bases in between. Per germline, CDR1 SEHNR and CDR2 FQNEAQ (reference sequence). The CDR3 DNA reads TGTGCCAGCAGCTCCTGGGCCCTGAGCACAGATACGCAGTATTTT. Translating it yields CASSSWALSTDTQYF. Filled out from reference TRBV7-9 and TRBJ2-3, the complete variable domain reads DTGVSQNPRHKITKRGQNVTFRCDPISEHNRLYWYRQTLGQGPEFLTYFQNEAQLEKSRLLSDRFSAERPKGSFSTLEIQRTEQGDSAMYLCASSSWALSTDTQYFGPGTRLTVL.

The rearrangement uses TRBV2 and TRBJ2-1, with TRBD2 matching over 7 bases. The junction had 14 bases not matched to a gene; V was cut back by 4 bases and J by 2 bases. From germline, CDR1 is SNHLY and CDR2 FYNNEI. This CDR3 is 18 amino acids long. In nucleotides, the CDR3 is TGTGCCAGCAGTGGAATCGGGATCGGACTAGAGACCTACAATGAGCAGTTCTTC. This sequence encodes CASSGIGIGLETYNEQFF.

This chain uses TRBV7-9 with TRBJ1-1; maybe TRBD1 (5 bases). The CDR3 totals 12 residues. Germline values: CDR1 SEHNR, CDR2 FQNEAQ (reference sequence). Trimming took 7 bases from V and 8 from J, leaving 14 bases between them. CDR3 coding DNA: TGTGCCAGCATTATCCCCAGGACAGAAGCTTTCTTT. It is translated as CASIIPRTEAFF.

J is TRBJ1-5 and V is TRBV27; TRBD1 is a possible D gene (5 bases). The germline V and J ends were trimmed by 1 base and 6 bases, with 10 bases remaining between them. Germline lookup yields CDR1 MNHEY and CDR2 SMNVEV (reference sequence). This CDR3 is built from 14 residues. This CDR3 is CASSLWAGTQPQHF. The DNA of the CDR3 is TGTGCCAGCAGTTTATGGGCGGGGACTCAGCCCCAGCATTTT.

V usage is TRBV7-9 and J usage is TRBJ1-1, with 9 bases fitting TRBD1. CDR1 and CDR2 (germline): SEHNR, FQNEAQ (reference sequence). The CDR3 is 11 residues long. V was clipped by 3 bases and J by 12 bases; unmatched bases: 2. The CDR3 sequence is CASSLGTGSFF. The CDR3, as DNA: TGTGCCAGCAGCTTGGGGACAGGGTCTTTCTTT.

This clone was found once. The chain combines TRBV6-4 with TRBJ1-6, with D tentatively TRBD1 (5 bases). CDR3 size: 12 residues. The germline gives CDR1 MRHNA, CDR2 SNTAGT. V dropped 6 bases and J dropped 17 bases, with 17 bases sitting between them. The CDR3, as DNA: TGTGCCAGCAGACAAACAGGAGTCAAGGTCCACTTT. As protein: CASRQTGVKVHF.

The V gene is TRBV7-8, the J gene TRBJ1-2, with 7 bases fitting TRBD1. Per the germline V gene, CDR1 is SGHVS and CDR2 is FQNEAQ. J was trimmed by 8 bases and V by 0 bases; bases with no gene match: 9. The CDR3 extends over 15 amino acids. CDR3 protein: CASSLAGGPPGGYTF. The CDR3 DNA reads TGTGCCAGCAGCTTAGCAGGGGGCCCCCCCGGAGGCTACACCTTC.